What follows is one T cell receptor beta chain and its context. Antigen: not known. This sample is part of a study of cytomegalovirus exposure and HLA in healthy donors. Germline V gene sequence: CDR1 MGHDK, CDR2 SYGVNS. V was cut by 6 bases and J by 6 bases, with 15 bases left in between. There are 13 residues in the CDR3. PCR was performed using 60 Vbeta and 13 Jbeta primers. Clones were read by immunoSEQ multiplex PCR, and TCRdb kept only the in-frame ones, dropping some. Its clone listing holds approximately 54,000 clones. General observations from the study: TCR beta sequences reportedly predicted the HLA-A and HLA-B alleles of most subjects accurately. Being productive about 90% or about 30% of the time was typical of most TCR beta V segments in an earlier analysis.

This chain joins TRBV25-1 and TRBJ2-7; a possible D gene is TRBD1 (5 bases). The material sequenced was PBMCs. The receptor was isolated from a woman between 35 and 50 years old in good health and CMV-seronegative. This CDR3 reads CASSQTDAAEQYF. CDR3 nucleotide sequence: TGTGCCAGCAGCCAGACAGATGCGGCCGAGCAGTACTTC.